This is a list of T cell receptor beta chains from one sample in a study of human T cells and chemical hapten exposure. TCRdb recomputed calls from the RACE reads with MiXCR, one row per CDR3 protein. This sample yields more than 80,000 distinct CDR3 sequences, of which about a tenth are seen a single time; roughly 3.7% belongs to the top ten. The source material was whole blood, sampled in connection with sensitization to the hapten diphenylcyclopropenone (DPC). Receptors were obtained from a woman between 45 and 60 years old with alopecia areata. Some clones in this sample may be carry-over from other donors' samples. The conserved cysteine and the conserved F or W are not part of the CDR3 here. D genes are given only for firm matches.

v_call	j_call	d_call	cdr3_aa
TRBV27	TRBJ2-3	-	ASAQGRATDTQY
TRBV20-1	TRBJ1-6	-	SASLDYNSPLH
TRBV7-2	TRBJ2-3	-	ASSLRGTTDTQY
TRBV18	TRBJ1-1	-	ASSPEVSNTEAF
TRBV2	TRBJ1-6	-	ASSTGTALGNSPLH
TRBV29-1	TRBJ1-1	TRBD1	SVWQGGTEAF
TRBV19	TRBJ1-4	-	ASTPGPAGALF
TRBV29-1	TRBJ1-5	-	SVGPQGNQPQH
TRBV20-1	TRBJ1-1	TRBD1	SASPRTGGKAF
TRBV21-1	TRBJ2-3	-	ASSVLAELTDTQY
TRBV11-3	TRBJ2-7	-	ASSLETGDPFYEQY
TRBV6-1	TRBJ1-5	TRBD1	ASTGGERNQPQH
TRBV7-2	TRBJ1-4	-	ASSFGPGGEKLF
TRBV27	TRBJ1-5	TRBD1	ASSSTRQGQNSNQPQH
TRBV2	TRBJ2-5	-	ASSSDLETQY
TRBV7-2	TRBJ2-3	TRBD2	ASSPGLAGGQGTQY
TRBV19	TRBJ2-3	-	ASSIAGASTDTQY
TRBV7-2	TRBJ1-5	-	ASSSPGQPQH
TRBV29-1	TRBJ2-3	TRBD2	SVVWSGSSGSGTDTQY
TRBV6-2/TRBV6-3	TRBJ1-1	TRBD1	ASRIQGAGNAEAF
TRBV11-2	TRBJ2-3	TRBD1	ASRSRQGQGDTQY
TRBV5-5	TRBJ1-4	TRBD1	ASSIQGARGKLF